This T cell receptor beta chain was retrieved from a study of blood T cell repertoires in COVID-19. Study details: Sources were T cells, B-cell-depleted T cells, or PBMCs; the material itself was cDNA or gDNA.

The CDR3 contains 15 residues. Trimming shortened V by 4 bases and J by 0 bases, and 10 bases separated the two germline ends. CDR1 is SNHLY and CDR2 is FYNNEI in the germline V gene. The table came from immunoSEQ multiplex PCR; TCRdb's copy has only in-frame clones and leaves some out. The repertoire includes about 87,000 clones, about 80% of them detected once, and about 2.1% sits in the top ten. The TCR sequence derives from a woman in her 70s with acute or convalescent COVID-19. The sequencing input was peripheral blood. This chain uses TRBV2 with TRBJ1-5, with D uncertain. CDR3 coding DNA: TGTGCCAGCAGTGGAGGGATCACTAGCAATCAGCCCCAGCATTTT. Translated: CASSGGITSNQPQHF.